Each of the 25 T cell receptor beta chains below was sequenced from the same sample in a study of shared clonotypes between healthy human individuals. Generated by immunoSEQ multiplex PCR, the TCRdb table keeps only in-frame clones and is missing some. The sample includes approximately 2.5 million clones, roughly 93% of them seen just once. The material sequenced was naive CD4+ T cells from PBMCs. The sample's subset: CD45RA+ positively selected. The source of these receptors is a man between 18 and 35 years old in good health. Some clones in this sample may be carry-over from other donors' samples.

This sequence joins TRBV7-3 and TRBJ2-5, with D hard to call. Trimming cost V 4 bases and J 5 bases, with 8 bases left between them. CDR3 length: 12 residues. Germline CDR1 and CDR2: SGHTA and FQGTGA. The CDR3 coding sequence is TGTGCCAGCAGCTCGGTTGTGGAGACCCAGTACTTC. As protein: CASSSVVETQYF.

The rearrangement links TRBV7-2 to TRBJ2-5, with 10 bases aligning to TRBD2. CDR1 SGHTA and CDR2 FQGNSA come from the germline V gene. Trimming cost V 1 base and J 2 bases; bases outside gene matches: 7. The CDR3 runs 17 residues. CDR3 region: CASSLVVAGGLQETQYF. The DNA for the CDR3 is TGTGCCAGCAGCTTAGTCGTAGCGGGAGGACTGCAAGAGACCCAGTACTTC.

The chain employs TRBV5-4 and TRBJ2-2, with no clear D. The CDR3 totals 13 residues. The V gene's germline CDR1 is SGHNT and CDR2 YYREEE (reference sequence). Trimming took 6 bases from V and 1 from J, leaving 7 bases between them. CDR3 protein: CASTTVNTGELFF. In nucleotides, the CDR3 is TGTGCCAGCACAACAGTGAACACCGGGGAGCTGTTTTTT.

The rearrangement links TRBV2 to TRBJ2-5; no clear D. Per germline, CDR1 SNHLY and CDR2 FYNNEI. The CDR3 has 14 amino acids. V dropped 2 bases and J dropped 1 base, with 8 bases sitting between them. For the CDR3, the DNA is TGTGCCAGCAGTGAATTCCAGGTCCAAGAGACCCAGTACTTC. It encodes CASSEFQVQETQYF.

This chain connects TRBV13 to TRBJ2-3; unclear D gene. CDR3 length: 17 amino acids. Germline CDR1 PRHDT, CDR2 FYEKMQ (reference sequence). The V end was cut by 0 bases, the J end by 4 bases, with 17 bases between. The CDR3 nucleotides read TGTGCCAGCAGCTTAGGTCAGGTTATGAGAATCCCAGATACGCAGTATTTT. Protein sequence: CASSLGQVMRIPDTQYF.

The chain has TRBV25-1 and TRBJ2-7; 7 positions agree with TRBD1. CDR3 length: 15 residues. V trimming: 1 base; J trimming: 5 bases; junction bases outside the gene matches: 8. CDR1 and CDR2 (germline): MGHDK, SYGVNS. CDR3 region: CASSEFKGANDEQYF. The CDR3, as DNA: TGTGCCAGCAGTGAATTTAAGGGGGCGAACGACGAGCAGTACTTC.

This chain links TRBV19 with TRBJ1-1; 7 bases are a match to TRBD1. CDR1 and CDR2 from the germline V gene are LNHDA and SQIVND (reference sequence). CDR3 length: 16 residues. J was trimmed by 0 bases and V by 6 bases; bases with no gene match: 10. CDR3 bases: TGTGCCAGTAGCCCAGGGGGACAGTACTTGAACACTGAAGCTTTCTTT. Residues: CASSPGGQYLNTEAFF.

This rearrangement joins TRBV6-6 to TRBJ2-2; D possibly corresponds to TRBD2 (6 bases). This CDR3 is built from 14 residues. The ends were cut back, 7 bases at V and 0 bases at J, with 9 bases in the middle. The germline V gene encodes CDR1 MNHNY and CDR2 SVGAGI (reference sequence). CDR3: CASNAGTNTGELFF. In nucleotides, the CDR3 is TGTGCCAGCAACGCGGGGACGAACACCGGGGAGCTGTTTTTT.

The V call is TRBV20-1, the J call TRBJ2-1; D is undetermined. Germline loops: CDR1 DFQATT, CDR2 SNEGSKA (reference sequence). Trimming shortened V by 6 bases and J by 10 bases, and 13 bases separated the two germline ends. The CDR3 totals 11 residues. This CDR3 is CSAILRKEQFF. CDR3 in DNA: TGCAGTGCAATACTACGCAAAGAGCAGTTCTTC.

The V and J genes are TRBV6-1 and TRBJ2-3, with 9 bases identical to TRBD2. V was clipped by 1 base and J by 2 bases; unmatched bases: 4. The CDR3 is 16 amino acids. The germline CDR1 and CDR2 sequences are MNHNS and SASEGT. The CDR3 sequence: CASSEVGGRATDTQYF. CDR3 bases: TGTGCCAGCAGTGAAGTCGGCGGGAGGGCCACAGATACGCAGTATTTT.

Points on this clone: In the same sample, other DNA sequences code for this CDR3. In DNA, the CDR3 is TGTGCCAGCAGCTTCGACAGGGGGAGCAATCAGCCCCAGCATTTT. The encoded protein is CASSFDRGSNQPQHF. This rearrangement joins TRBV7-2 to TRBJ1-5, with 9 positions matching TRBD1. The CDR3 length is 15 residues. V lost 3 bases and J lost 1; bases outside the gene matches: 1. CDR1 and CDR2 (germline): SGHTA, FQGNSA.

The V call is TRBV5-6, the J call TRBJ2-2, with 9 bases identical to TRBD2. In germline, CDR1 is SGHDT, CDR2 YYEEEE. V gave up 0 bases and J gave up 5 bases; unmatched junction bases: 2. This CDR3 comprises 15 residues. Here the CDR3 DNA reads TGTGCCAGCAGCTTGGTCACTAGCGGGACCGGGGAGCTGTTTTTT. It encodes CASSLVTSGTGELFF.

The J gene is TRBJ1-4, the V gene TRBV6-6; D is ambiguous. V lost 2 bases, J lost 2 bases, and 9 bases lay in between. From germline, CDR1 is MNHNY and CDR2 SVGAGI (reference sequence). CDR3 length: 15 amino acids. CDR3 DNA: TGTGCCAGCAGTTACGGCGGGATGACTAATGAAAAACTGTTTTTT. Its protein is CASSYGGMTNEKLFF.

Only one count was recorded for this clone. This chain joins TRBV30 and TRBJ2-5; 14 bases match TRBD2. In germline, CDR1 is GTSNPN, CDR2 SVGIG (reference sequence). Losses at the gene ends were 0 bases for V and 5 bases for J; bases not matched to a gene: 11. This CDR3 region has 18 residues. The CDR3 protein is CAWSVWTSGRYLGETQYF. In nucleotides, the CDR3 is TGTGCCTGGAGTGTATGGACTAGCGGGAGGTACCTCGGGGAGACCCAGTACTTC.

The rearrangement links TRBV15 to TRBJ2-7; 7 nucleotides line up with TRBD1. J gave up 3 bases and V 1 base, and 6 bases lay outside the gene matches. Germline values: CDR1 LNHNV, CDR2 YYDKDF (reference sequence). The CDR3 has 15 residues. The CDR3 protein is CATSRVWDSRYEQYF. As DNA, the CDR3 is TGTGCCACCAGCAGAGTTTGGGACAGCCGCTACGAGCAGTACTTC. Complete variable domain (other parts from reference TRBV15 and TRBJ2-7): DAMVIQNPRYQVTQFGKPVTLSCSQTLNHNVMYWYQQKSSQAPKLLFHYYDKDFNNEADTPDNFQSRRPNTSFCFLDIRSPGLGDTAMYLCATSRVWDSRYEQYFGPGTRLTVT.

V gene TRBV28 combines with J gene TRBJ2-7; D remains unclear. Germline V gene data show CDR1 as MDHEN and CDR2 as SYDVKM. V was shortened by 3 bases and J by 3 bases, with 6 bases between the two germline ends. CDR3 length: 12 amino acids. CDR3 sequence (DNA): TGTGCCAGCAGTTTTCCCGGCTACGAGCAGTACTTC. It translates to CASSFPGYEQYF. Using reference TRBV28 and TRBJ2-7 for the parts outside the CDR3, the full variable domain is DVKVTQSSRYLVKRTGEKVFLECVQDMDHENMFWYRQDPGLGLRLIYFSYDVKMKEKGDIPEGYSVSREKKERFSLILESASTNQTSMYLCASSFPGYEQYFGPGTRLTVT.

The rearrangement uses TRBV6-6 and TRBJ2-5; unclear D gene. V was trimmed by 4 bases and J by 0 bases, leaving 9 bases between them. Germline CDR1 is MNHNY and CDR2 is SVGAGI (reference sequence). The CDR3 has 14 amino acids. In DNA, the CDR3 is TGTGCCAGCAGTTCGAATCTGTACCAAGAGACCCAGTACTTC. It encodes CASSSNLYQETQYF.

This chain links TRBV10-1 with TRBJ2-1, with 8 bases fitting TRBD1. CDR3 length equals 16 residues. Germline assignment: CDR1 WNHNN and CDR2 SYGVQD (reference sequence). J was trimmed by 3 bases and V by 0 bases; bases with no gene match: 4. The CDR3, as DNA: TGCGCCAGCAGTGAGTCCGGCAGGGGGCGCTACAATGAGCAGTTCTTC. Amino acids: CASSESGRGRYNEQFF.

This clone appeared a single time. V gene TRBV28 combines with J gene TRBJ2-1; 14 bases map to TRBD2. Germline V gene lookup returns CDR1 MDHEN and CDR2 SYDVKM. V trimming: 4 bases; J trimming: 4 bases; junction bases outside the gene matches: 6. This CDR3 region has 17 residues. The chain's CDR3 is CASSSGLAGVLYNEQFF. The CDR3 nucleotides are TGTGCCAGCAGTTCGGGACTAGCGGGAGTATTATACAATGAGCAGTTCTTC. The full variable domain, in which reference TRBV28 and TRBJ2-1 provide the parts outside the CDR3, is DVKVTQSSRYLVKRTGEKVFLECVQDMDHENMFWYRQDPGLGLRLIYFSYDVKMKEKGDIPEGYSVSREKKERFSLILESASTNQTSMYLCASSSGLAGVLYNEQFFGPGTRLTVL.

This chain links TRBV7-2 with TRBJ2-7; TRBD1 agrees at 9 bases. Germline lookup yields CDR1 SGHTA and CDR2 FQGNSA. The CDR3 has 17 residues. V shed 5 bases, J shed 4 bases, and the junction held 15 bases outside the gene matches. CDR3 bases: TGTGCCAGCAGCCTCCAGCCCCCGGGACAGGGAGGGTACGAGCAGTACTTC. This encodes CASSLQPPGQGGYEQYF.

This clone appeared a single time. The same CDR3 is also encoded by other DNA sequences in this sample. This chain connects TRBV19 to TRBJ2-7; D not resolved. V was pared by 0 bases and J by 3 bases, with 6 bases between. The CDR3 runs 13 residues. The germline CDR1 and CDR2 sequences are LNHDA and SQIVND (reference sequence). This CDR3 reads CASSIDGDYEQYF. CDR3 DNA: TGTGCCAGTAGTATAGATGGGGACTACGAGCAGTACTTC.

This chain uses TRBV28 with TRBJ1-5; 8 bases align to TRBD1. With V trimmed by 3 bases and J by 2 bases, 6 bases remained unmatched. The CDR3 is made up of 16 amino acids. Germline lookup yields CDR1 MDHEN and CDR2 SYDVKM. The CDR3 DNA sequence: TGTGCCAGCAGTTTCCCCAGGGGGCCGGGCAATCAGCCCCAGCATTTT. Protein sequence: CASSFPRGPGNQPQHF.

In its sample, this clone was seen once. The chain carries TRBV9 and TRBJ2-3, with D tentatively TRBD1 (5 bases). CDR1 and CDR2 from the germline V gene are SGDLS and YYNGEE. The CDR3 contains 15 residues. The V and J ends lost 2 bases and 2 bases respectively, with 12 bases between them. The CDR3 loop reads CASSVQGGFTDTQYF. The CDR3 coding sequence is TGTGCCAGCAGCGTCCAGGGTGGCTTCACAGATACGCAGTATTTT.

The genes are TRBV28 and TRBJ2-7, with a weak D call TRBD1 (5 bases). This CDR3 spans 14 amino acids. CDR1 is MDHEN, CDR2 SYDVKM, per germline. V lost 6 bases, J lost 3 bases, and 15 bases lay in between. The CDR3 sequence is CASSTPQGFYEQYF. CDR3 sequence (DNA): TGTGCCAGCAGCACCCCGCAGGGTTTCTACGAGCAGTACTTC.

CDR3 DNA: TGTGCCAGCAGCCTCAGGAGGGGGAGACTGGAGACCCAGTACTTC. The encoded protein is CASSLRRGRLETQYF. V is TRBV27 and J is TRBJ2-5, with D perhaps assigned TRBD1 or TRBD2 (6 bases each). This CDR3 region has 15 residues. Trimming removed 6 bases from V and 5 bases from J, with 19 bases in between. Germline V CDR1 and CDR2: MNHEY, SMNVEV (reference sequence).